One and the same sample provided the 15 T cell receptor beta chains below, sequenced in a study of T cells in Graves' hyperthyroidism and ophthalmopathy (dated by TCRdb to between 2018 and 2021). To prepare the library, multiplex PCR was applied. The instrument was an Illumina HiSeq 2000. The TCR beta CDR3 regions were amplified from the RNA transcripts. For the first round of RT-PCR on the TCR CDR3, the HTBI primer set was used together with the Qiagen OneStep RT-PCR kit. TCRdb reprocessed the public reads (quality trimming at Q25 with fastp, clone calling with MiXCR) and kept in-frame beta chains. Identical CDR3 protein sequences are pooled into one entry, listed with their most common genes and DNA. Present in this sample are around 300,000 distinct CDR3 sequences, around 13% of which were seen just once. Roughly 7.7% of the sample comes from the top ten. Sequenced material: blood. Receptors were obtained from a woman in her forties with Graves' hyperthyroidism.

Only a few counts were recorded for this clonotype. The genes are TRBV4-1 and TRBJ1-2, with D possibly TRBD1 on 5 matching bases. The CDR3 is made up of 13 amino acids. Trimming cost V 4 bases and J 8 bases, with 14 bases left between them. Germline values: CDR1 MGHRA, CDR2 YSYEKL. CDR3 nucleotide sequence: TGCGCCAGCAGCCCCCCAGGCAGGGTCGGCTACACCTTC. It translates to CASSPPGRVGYTF.

This clonotype appeared many times. The chain carries TRBV28 and TRBJ2-1; tentative D call: TRBD2 (6 bases). Trimming took 9 bases from V and 2 from J, leaving 8 bases between them. The CDR3 sequence is 12 residues long. Germline loops: CDR1 MDHEN, CDR2 SYDVKM. Written as DNA, the CDR3 is TGTGCCAGTTGCGGGACCTACAATGAGCAGTTCTTC. It yields the protein CASCGTYNEQFF.

The V call is TRBV28, the J call TRBJ1-6; TRBD1 is a possible D gene (6 bases). The germline CDR1 and CDR2 sequences are MDHEN and SYDVKM. V was shortened by 2 bases and J by 9 bases, with 11 bases between the two germline ends. The CDR3 spans 14 residues. CDR3 sequence: CASSLRGASSPLHF. CDR3 nucleotide sequence: TGTGCCAGCAGTTTAAGGGGGGCGAGTTCACCCCTCCACTTT.

The chain carries TRBV20-1 and TRBJ2-3, with 13 bases lining up with TRBD2. V dropped 0 bases and J dropped 6; count of bases not matched to a gene: 9. There are 17 residues in the CDR3. Germline V gives CDR1 DFQATT, CDR2 SNEGSKA (reference sequence). Written as DNA, the CDR3 is TGCAGTGCTAGAGACCCCGGGACTAGCGGGACTCGGGATACGCAGTATTTT. This codes for CSARDPGTSGTRDTQYF.

This clonotype was recorded at least ten times. V gene TRBV29-1 combines with J gene TRBJ2-3; D is uncertain. Germline loops: CDR1 SQVTM, CDR2 ANQGSEA. The V gene lost 5 bases and the J gene lost 7 bases, with 7 bases spanning the gap. This CDR3 region has 10 residues. The CDR3 DNA reads as TGCAGCGTTTCAAGTAATACGCAGTATTTT. This encodes CSVSSNTQYF.

The CDR3 loop is CATSRVVRLTTNEKLFF. Here the CDR3 DNA reads TGTGCCACCAGCAGAGTAGTGAGGTTAACAACTAATGAAAAACTGTTTTTT. The chain couples TRBV15 to TRBJ1-4; no definite D call. The CDR3 is 17 amino acids. Germline-derived CDR1 and CDR2 are LNHNV and YYDKDF (reference sequence). Trimming pared 1 base from V and 0 bases from J, leaving 12 bases between.

This clonotype was seen a handful of times. This sequence may be a read error, since a much larger clone differs from it by one base. This chain connects TRBV11-2 to TRBJ2-7, with D perhaps assigned TRBD1 or TRBD2 (6 bases each). The germline CDR1 and CDR2 sequences are SGHAT and FQNNGV. The CDR3 consists of 14 residues. The CDR3 region has the DNA TGTGCCAGCAGCTTAGAATGGGGGGCTAACGAGCGGTACTTC. The encoded protein is CASSLEWGANERYF.

The sample holds many counts of this clonotype. The J gene is TRBJ1-4, the V gene TRBV6-1; the D is unclear. V lost 7 bases, J lost 3 bases, and 15 bases lay in between. The CDR3 is made up of 15 amino acids. Germline V gene lookup returns CDR1 MNHNS and CDR2 SASEGT. CDR3 region: CASTPAGGANEKLFF. Here the CDR3 DNA reads TGTGCCAGCACCCCAGCGGGTGGGGCTAATGAAAAACTGTTTTTT.

This clonotype has a count of ten or more. The V call is TRBV5-5, the J call TRBJ1-6; 7 bases agree with TRBD1. V shed 3 bases, J shed 7 bases, and the junction held 4 bases outside the gene matches. Germline V gene sequence: CDR1 SGHKS, CDR2 YYEKEE (reference sequence). The CDR3 loop spans 14 amino acids. The DNA for the CDR3 is TGTGCCAGCAGCTATCGACAGGGAAATTCACCCCTCCACTTT. Protein product: CASSYRQGNSPLHF.

CDR3 sequence reads: CASSGPGGRAAGELFF. CDR3 bases: TGTGCCAGCAGCGGCCCAGGCGGGAGGGCGGCCGGGGAGCTGTTTTTT. This chain links TRBV9 with TRBJ2-2; TRBD2 aligns across 9 bases. This CDR3 comprises 16 residues. V dropped 3 bases and J dropped 6; count of bases not matched to a gene: 9. Germline CDR1 and CDR2: SGDLS and YYNGEE.

The J gene is TRBJ1-4, the V gene TRBV5-5; no reliable D call. The germline CDR1 and CDR2 sequences are SGHKS and YYEKEE (reference sequence). The CDR3 is 17 residues long. V lost 3 bases and J 1 base, leaving 16 bases between the germline ends. CDR3 amino acids: CASSYKVVAGTNEKLFF. The CDR3 bases are TGTGCCAGCAGCTATAAAGTAGTCGCGGGAACTAATGAAAAACTGTTTTTT.

The table lists this clonotype with a few counts. The J gene is TRBJ2-1, the V gene TRBV2; 8 bases line up with TRBD2. CDR3 size: 15 residues. Germline CDR1 SNHLY, CDR2 FYNNEI. Trimming removed 6 bases from V and 8 bases from J; junction bases left unmatched: 12. Here the CDR3 reads CASRRGPGLVYEQFF. CDR3 DNA sequence: TGTGCCAGCAGGCGGGGCCCGGGACTAGTCTATGAGCAGTTCTTC. The full variable domain, its missing parts supplied by reference TRBV2 and TRBJ2-1, is EPEVTQTPSHQVTQMGQEVILRCVPISNHLYFYWYRQILGQKVEFLVSFYNNEISEKSEIFDDQFSVERPDGSNFTLKIRSTKLEDSAMYFCASRRGPGLVYEQFFGPGTRLTVL.

This sequence joins TRBV6-1 and TRBJ2-1; D ambiguous. This CDR3 comprises 12 residues. V was pared by 7 bases and J by 7 bases, with 11 bases between. Germline lookup yields CDR1 MNHNS and CDR2 SASEGT. CDR3 sequence (DNA): TGTGCCAGCAAAGGATTGCGAAATGAGCAGTTCTTC. It yields the protein CASKGLRNEQFF.

This clonotype appeared a few times. The V call is TRBV7-8, the J call TRBJ1-2; 7 bases fit TRBD1. With 4 bases clipped from V and 3 bases from J, the junction kept 11 bases outside the gene matches. The CDR3 has 16 residues. Germline V gene sequence: CDR1 SGHVS, CDR2 FQNEAQ. CDR3 protein: CASSSRTGRRDYGYTF. CDR3 sequence (DNA): TGTGCCAGCAGCTCCAGGACAGGCAGGAGGGACTATGGCTACACCTTC. The whole variable domain, remainder taken from reference TRBV7-8 and TRBJ1-2, is GAGVSQSPRYKVAKRGQDVALRCDPISGHVSLFWYQQALGQGPEFLTYFQNEAQLDKSGLPSDRFFAERPEGSVSTLKIQRTQQEDSAVYLCASSSRTGRRDYGYTFGSGTRLTVV.

The sample holds many counts of this clonotype. The chain couples TRBV5-6 to TRBJ1-1; the match to TRBD1 covers 9 bases. V shed 1 base, J shed 1 base, and the junction held 2 bases outside the gene matches. CDR3 length: 15 amino acids. Per the germline V gene, CDR1 is SGHDT and CDR2 is YYEEEE. CDR3 DNA sequence: TGTGCCAGCAGCTTGATGGACAGGGGGAACACTGAAGCTTTCTTT. This encodes CASSLMDRGNTEAFF.